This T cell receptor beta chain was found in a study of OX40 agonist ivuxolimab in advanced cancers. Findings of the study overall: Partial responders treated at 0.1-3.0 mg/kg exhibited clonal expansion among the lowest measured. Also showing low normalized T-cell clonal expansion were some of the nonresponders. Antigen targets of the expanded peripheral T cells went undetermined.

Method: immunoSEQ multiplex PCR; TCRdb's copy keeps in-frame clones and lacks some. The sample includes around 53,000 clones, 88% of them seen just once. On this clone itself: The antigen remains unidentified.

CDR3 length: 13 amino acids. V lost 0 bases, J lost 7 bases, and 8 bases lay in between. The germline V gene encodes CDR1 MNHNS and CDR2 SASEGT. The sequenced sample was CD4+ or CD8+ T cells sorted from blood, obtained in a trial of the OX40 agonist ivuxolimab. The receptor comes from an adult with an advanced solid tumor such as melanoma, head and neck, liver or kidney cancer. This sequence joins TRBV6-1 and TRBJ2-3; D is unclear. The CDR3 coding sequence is TGTGCCAGCAGTGAAGCGCAAGGTAATACGCAGTATTTT. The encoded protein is CASSEAQGNTQYF.